Below, 26 T cell receptor beta chains from the same sample are listed, as sequenced in a study of human T cells and chemical hapten exposure. In TCRdb, the RACE reads were re-called with MiXCR into one record per CDR3 protein. The table lists around 260,000 distinct CDR3 sequences, approximately 8.4% of them singletons. Time point here: pre-sensitization, week 0. As to treatment: therapeutic diphenylcyclopropenone sensitization with weekly scalp DPC. The sequencing here drew on whole blood, taken in connection with sensitization to the hapten diphenylcyclopropenone (DPC). All receptors come from a woman in her thirties or forties with alopecia areata. Some clones in this sample may be carry-over from other donors' samples.

This sequence joins TRBV27 and TRBJ2-6; D is unresolved. CDR3 length: 15 residues. Germline lookup yields CDR1 MNHEY and CDR2 SMNVEV (reference sequence). Deletions cut 3 bases from V and 4 bases from J, with 10 bases between. The CDR3 DNA reads as TGTGCCAGCAGTTTTAGCCCGAACGGGGCCAACGTCCTGACTTTC. This sequence encodes CASSFSPNGANVLTF.

The V gene is TRBV20-1, the J gene TRBJ2-3, with 12 bases fitting TRBD2. The J segment lost 1 base and the V segment lost 5 bases, leaving 4 bases of the junction unmatched. The CDR3 has 15 residues. CDR1 is DFQATT, CDR2 SNEGSKA, per germline (reference sequence). The CDR3 is CSAGRLAGGTDTQYF. The CDR3, as DNA: TGCAGTGCTGGGAGACTAGCGGGGGGCACAGATACGCAGTATTTT.

V usage is TRBV4-2 and J usage is TRBJ1-2; 7 nucleotides agree with TRBD1. The germline V gene encodes CDR1 LGHNA and CDR2 YNFKEQ. This CDR3 region has 15 residues. Trimming removed 4 bases from V and 7 bases from J; junction bases left unmatched: 12. The DNA for the CDR3 is TGTGCCAGCAGCCGAGGCACTCAGGGGGAATTTGGCTACACCTTC. Translated: CASSRGTQGEFGYTF.

This clonotype occurred a few times. The rearrangement links TRBV7-3 to TRBJ2-3; D is ambiguous. V was pared by 5 bases and J by 6 bases, with 9 bases between. The CDR3 totals 12 residues. Germline assignment: CDR1 SGHTA and CDR2 FQGTGA. CDR3 protein: CASSNTRDTQYF. The DNA for the CDR3 is TGTGCCAGCAGCAACACAAGGGATACGCAGTATTTT.

This clonotype was counted many times. The chain links TRBV24-1 to TRBJ2-1, with TRBD2 identical over 13 bases. CDR1 is KGHDR and CDR2 is SFDVKD in the germline V gene. This CDR3 region has 16 residues. The V gene end was trimmed by 7 bases and the J gene end by 10 bases; junction bases not matched to a gene: 12. Here the CDR3 reads CATSPRTSGRVEEQFF. CDR3 coding DNA: TGTGCCACCAGCCCGCGGACTAGCGGGAGAGTTGAGGAGCAGTTCTTC.

This clonotype was seen a handful of times. The rearrangement uses TRBV4-3 and TRBJ1-6, with D unclear. Trimming cost V 0 bases and J 1 base, with 7 bases left between them. Germline CDR1 LGHNA, CDR2 YSLEER. CDR3 size: 16 residues. As DNA, the CDR3 is TGCGCCAGCAGCCAAGATCGGAGATCCTATAATTCACCCCTCCACTTT. Protein product: CASSQDRRSYNSPLHF.

The V call is TRBV12-3 or TRBV12-4, the J call TRBJ2-3, with D unresolved. The CDR3 runs to 12 residues. V lost 2 bases and J lost 5, with 5 bases in between. The CDR3 sequence is CASSLIEDTQYF. The CDR3 DNA reads as TGTGCCAGCAGTTTAATAGAAGATACGCAGTATTTT.

In its sample, this clonotype was seen a few times. This chain links TRBV20-1 with TRBJ1-2; D remains ambiguous. CDR1 DFQATT and CDR2 SNEGSKA come from the germline V gene (reference sequence). CDR3 length: 11 amino acids. V lost 4 bases, J lost 4 bases, and 7 bases lay in between. The CDR3 sequence: CSAKLTYGYTF. CDR3 in DNA: TGCAGTGCTAAGCTGACCTATGGCTACACCTTC.

The genes are TRBV6-2 or TRBV6-3 and TRBJ2-1; 7 bases are a match to TRBD2. This CDR3 is 13 amino acids long. J lost 5 bases, V lost 10 bases, and 8 bases had no gene match. Germline assignment: CDR1 MNHEY and CDR2 SVGEGT. The CDR3 DNA is TGTGCCACCAAGGGGAGCGGGAACAATGAGCAGTTCTTC. Protein: CATKGSGNNEQFF.

This clonotype was observed many times. V gene TRBV7-2 combines with J gene TRBJ2-1; possible D gene TRBD1, 6 bases. The CDR3 spans 12 residues. CDR1 and CDR2 (germline): SGHTA, FQGNSA. V gave up 4 bases and J gave up 6 bases, with 7 bases separating them. CDR3 loop: CASSSRGNEQFF. As DNA, the CDR3 is TGTGCCAGCAGCTCCAGGGGCAATGAGCAGTTCTTC.

The genes are TRBV11-2 and TRBJ2-7; 15 nucleotides line up with TRBD2. Germline assignment: CDR1 SGHAT and CDR2 FQNNGV. Trimming cost V 4 bases and J 7 bases; bases outside gene matches: 8. The CDR3 runs to 16 residues. Here the CDR3 reads CASSSAGLAGGREQYF. CDR3 DNA sequence: TGTGCCAGCAGCTCCGCGGGACTAGCGGGAGGCCGTGAGCAGTACTTC.

The chain employs TRBV12-3 or TRBV12-4 and TRBJ2-7; TRBD1 matches at 9 bases. The trim removed 4 bases at V and 3 bases at J, leaving 13 bases unmatched. This CDR3 has 17 residues. The CDR3 sequence is CASSYTLGQGTFYEQYF. The CDR3 DNA reads as TGTGCCAGCAGTTACACTTTAGGACAGGGGACTTTCTACGAGCAGTACTTC.

This clonotype was seen a handful of times. V usage is TRBV29-1 and J usage is TRBJ1-4, with D unresolved. This CDR3 comprises 11 residues. V lost 4 bases and J 0 bases, leaving 0 bases between the germline ends. Germline-derived CDR1 and CDR2 are SQVTM and ANQGSEA. CDR3 loop: CSVATNEKLFF. The CDR3 DNA sequence: TGCAGCGTTGCAACTAATGAAAAACTGTTTTTT.

In this sample, this clonotype turned up a few times. This rearrangement joins TRBV27 to TRBJ1-6, with 7 nucleotides matching TRBD1. J was trimmed by 7 bases and V by 2 bases; bases with no gene match: 5. Germline CDR1 and CDR2: MNHEY and SMNVEV (reference sequence). The CDR3 is made up of 15 amino acids. The CDR3 protein is CASSLGTVLNSPLHF. CDR3 coding DNA: TGTGCCAGCAGTTTAGGGACAGTGTTGAATTCACCCCTCCACTTT.

In this sample, this clonotype turned up a few times. The chain uses TRBV20-1 and TRBJ1-5; D gene ambiguous. This CDR3 has 17 amino acids. V gave up 0 bases and J gave up 1 base, with 16 bases separating them. Germline V gives CDR1 DFQATT, CDR2 SNEGSKA (reference sequence). CDR3 amino acids: CSARDPRAGRSNQPQHF. CDR3 DNA sequence: TGCAGTGCTAGAGATCCTAGGGCAGGTCGAAGCAATCAGCCCCAGCATTTT.

A few counts support this clonotype. The chain joins TRBV25-1 to TRBJ1-5; 7 bases map to TRBD1. Looked up from germline, CDR1 is MGHDK and CDR2 is SYGVNS. The trim removed 3 bases at V and 5 bases at J, leaving 4 bases unmatched. The CDR3 loop spans 14 amino acids. The CDR3 here is CASSEGDSYQPQHF. CDR3 DNA sequence: TGTGCCAGCAGTGAGGGGGACAGCTATCAGCCCCAGCATTTT.

This clonotype has just a few counts. This sequence joins TRBV7-9 and TRBJ1-2, with D tentatively TRBD1 (6 bases). CDR1 is SEHNR, CDR2 FQNEAQ, per germline (reference sequence). V shed 2 bases and J shed 7 bases, with 11 bases lying between them. The CDR3 spans 13 residues. CDR3 coding DNA: TGTGCCAGCAGCTTATTGGACAGCGGTGGCTACACCTTC. As protein: CASSLLDSGGYTF. Complete variable domain (other parts from reference TRBV7-9 and TRBJ1-2): DTGVSQNPRHKITKRGQNVTFRCDPISEHNRLYWYRQTLGQGPEFLTYFQNEAQLEKSRLLSDRFSAERPKGSFSTLEIQRTEQGDSAMYLCASSLLDSGGYTFGSGTRLTVV.

The genes are TRBV28 and TRBJ2-7; D is unclear. The V gene's germline CDR1 is MDHEN and CDR2 SYDVKM. CDR3 length equals 11 residues. V lost 8 bases and J lost 4, with 9 bases in between. The CDR3 sequence: CASSGQYEQYF. For the CDR3, the DNA is TGTGCCAGCTCGGGCCAATACGAGCAGTACTTC.

This rearrangement joins TRBV6-5 to TRBJ2-7; D is ambiguous. Germline loops: CDR1 MNHEY, CDR2 SVGAGI. The ends were cut back, 6 bases at V and 2 bases at J, with 20 bases in the middle. The CDR3 is 16 amino acids. This chain's CDR3 is CASSSGPPKGPYEQYF. CDR3 DNA sequence: TGTGCCAGCAGCTCCGGGCCCCCTAAGGGTCCCTACGAGCAGTACTTC.

This clonotype was counted between two and nine times. The genes are TRBV2 and TRBJ2-7, with TRBD2 matching 11 bases. Per germline, CDR1 SNHLY and CDR2 FYNNEI. The CDR3 extends over 15 amino acids. V was clipped by 2 bases and J by 3 bases; unmatched bases: 3. CDR3 in amino acids: CASSETSGRVYEQYF. CDR3 nucleotides: TGTGCCAGCAGTGAAACTAGCGGGAGAGTCTACGAGCAGTACTTC. Full variable domain (rest looked up from reference TRBV2 and TRBJ2-7): EPEVTQTPSHQVTQMGQEVILRCVPISNHLYFYWYRQILGQKVEFLVSFYNNEISEKSEIFDDQFSVERPDGSNFTLKIRSTKLEDSAMYFCASSETSGRVYEQYFGPGTRLTVT.

This clonotype was detected ten times or more. The rearrangement joins TRBV24-1 to TRBJ2-2, with 8 bases aligning to TRBD2. Germline V CDR1 and CDR2: KGHDR, SFDVKD. With 3 bases clipped from V and 5 bases from J, the junction kept 7 bases outside the gene matches. The CDR3 is made up of 16 amino acids. The CDR3 reads CATSDPGLGRTGELFF. CDR3 nucleotide sequence: TGTGCCACCAGTGATCCGGGACTAGGTCGGACCGGGGAGCTGTTTTTT.

This clonotype was seen many times. At one boundary the junction diverges from the germline segment, which might be a read error. The chain links TRBV7-9 to TRBJ2-7, with D tentatively TRBD2 (5 bases). The CDR3 sequence is 13 residues long. CDR1 is SEHNR and CDR2 is FQNEAQ in the germline V gene (reference sequence). The CDR3 spells CASSAAGLGSFNF. Here the CDR3 DNA reads TGTGCCAGCAGTGCTGCCGGACTGGGGTCTTTTAACTTC.

In this sample, this clonotype turned up a few times. V is TRBV5-6 and J is TRBJ2-1; the D is unclear. The CDR3 has 17 amino acids. Trimming shortened V by 4 bases and J by 0 bases, and 17 bases separated the two germline ends. CDR1 and CDR2 from the germline V gene are SGHDT and YYEEEE. For the CDR3, the DNA is TGTGCCAGCAGCCGAAAACCTGGCGGTAGCTCCTACAATGAGCAGTTCTTC. It specifies CASSRKPGGSSYNEQFF.

Points on this clonotype: The junction shows a germline mismatch at one end, possibly a read error. The V gene is TRBV5-1, the J gene TRBJ2-5; D may match TRBD1 or TRBD2 (5 bases each). The CDR3 runs 13 residues. Per germline, CDR1 SGHRS and CDR2 YFSETQ. The CDR3, as DNA: TGCGCCAGCAGCTTGGATCAATCGAGGGACGGAGACTTC. Amino acid sequence: CASSLDQSRDGDF.

This clonotype occurred a few times. The CDR3 nucleotides read TGTGCCAGCAGTTTTAACCGAAATAATTCACCCCTCCACTTT. Residues: CASSFNRNNSPLHF. V usage is TRBV12-3 or TRBV12-4 and J usage is TRBJ1-6; no firm D call. V was shortened by 3 bases and J by 5 bases, with 8 bases between the two germline ends. The CDR3 sequence is 14 residues long.

This clonotype showed up many times. V usage is TRBV5-1 and J usage is TRBJ1-2, with no clear D. From germline, CDR1 is SGHRS and CDR2 YFSETQ. Trimming removed 0 bases at V and 8 bases at J, with 11 bases between. This CDR3 is 13 amino acids long. The CDR3 is CASSLESDRGYTF. For the CDR3, the DNA is TGCGCCAGCAGCTTGGAGTCCGATCGGGGCTACACCTTC.